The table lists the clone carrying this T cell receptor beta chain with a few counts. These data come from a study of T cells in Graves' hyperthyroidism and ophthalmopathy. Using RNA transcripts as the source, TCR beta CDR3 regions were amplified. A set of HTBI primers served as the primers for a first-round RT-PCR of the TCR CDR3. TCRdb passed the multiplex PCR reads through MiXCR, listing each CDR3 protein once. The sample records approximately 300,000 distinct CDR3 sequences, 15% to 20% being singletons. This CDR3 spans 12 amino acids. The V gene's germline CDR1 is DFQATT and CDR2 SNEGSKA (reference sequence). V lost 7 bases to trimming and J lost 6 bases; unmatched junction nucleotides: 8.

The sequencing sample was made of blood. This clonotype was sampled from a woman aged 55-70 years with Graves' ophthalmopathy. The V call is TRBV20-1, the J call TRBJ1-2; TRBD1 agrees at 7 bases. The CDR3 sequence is CSVRGAQNGYTF. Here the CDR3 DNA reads TGCAGTGTCAGGGGGGCCCAAAATGGCTACACCTTC.